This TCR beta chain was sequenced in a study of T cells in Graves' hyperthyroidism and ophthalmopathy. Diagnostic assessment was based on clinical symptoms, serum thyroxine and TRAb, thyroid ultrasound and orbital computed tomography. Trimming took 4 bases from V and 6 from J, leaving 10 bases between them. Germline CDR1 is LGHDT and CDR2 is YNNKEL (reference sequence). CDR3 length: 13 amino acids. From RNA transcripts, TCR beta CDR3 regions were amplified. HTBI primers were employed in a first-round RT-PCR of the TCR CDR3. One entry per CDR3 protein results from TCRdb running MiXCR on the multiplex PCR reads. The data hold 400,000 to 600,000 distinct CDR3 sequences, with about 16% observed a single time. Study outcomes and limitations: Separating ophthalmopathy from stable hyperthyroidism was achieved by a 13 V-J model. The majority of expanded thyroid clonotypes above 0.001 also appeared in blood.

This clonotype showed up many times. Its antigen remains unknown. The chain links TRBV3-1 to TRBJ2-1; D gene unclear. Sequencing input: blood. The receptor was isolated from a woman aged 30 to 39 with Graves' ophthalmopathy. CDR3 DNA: TGTGCCAGCAGCCCGACACTTGTCAATGAGCAGTTCTTC. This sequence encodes CASSPTLVNEQFF.